These 21 T cell receptor beta chains came from one sample sequenced in a study of T-cell memory formation after mild COVID-19. TCRdb used MiXCR to reprocess the 5' RACE reads, holding one entry per CDR3 protein. Of roughly 320,000 distinct CDR3 sequences in the sample, around 30% were seen once. The sample taken for sequencing was PBMCs or a T cell subset sorted from them (not recorded which). The source is an adult woman who had mild COVID-19 (a few samples of this study predate the infection). Cell type and time point are not known.

J is TRBJ2-3 and V is TRBV4-1, with 9 bases lining up with TRBD2. This CDR3 region has 18 residues. CDR1 is MGHRA and CDR2 is YSYEKL in the germline V gene. V shed 1 base, J shed 5 bases, and the junction held 13 bases outside the gene matches. The CDR3 sequence: CASSQGLAGIQQVDTQYF. CDR3 in DNA: TGCGCCAGCAGCCAAGGGCTAGCGGGGATCCAGCAGGTAGATACGCAGTATTTT.

In the case of this clonotype: Mismatch with germline at one junction end may stem from a read error. The chain recombines TRBV7-2 with TRBJ1-1, with TRBD1 identical over 8 bases. Looked up from germline, CDR1 is SGHTA and CDR2 is FQGNSA. This CDR3 is 15 amino acids long. Written as DNA, the CDR3 is TGTGTCAGCAGCCTGAACGACAGGGGAAGGAATGAAGCTTTCTTT. Translating it yields CVSSLNDRGRNEAFF.

The chain combines TRBV10-3 with TRBJ1-1; 8 bases fit TRBD1. V was clipped by 4 bases and J by 4 bases; unmatched bases: 2. CDR1 ENHRY and CDR2 SYGVKD come from the germline V gene. This CDR3 has 13 residues. CDR3 sequence (DNA): TGTGCCATCAGTGCCGGACAGGGCACTGAAGCTTTCTTT. It is translated as CAISAGQGTEAFF.

This clonotype was seen repeatedly, ten times or more. The DNA of the CDR3 is TGTGCCAGCAGCTCAGCTAGCGGGGGGGCATTCGGAGAGACCCAGTACTTC. Translating it yields CASSSASGGAFGETQYF. The chain is built from TRBV7-9 and TRBJ2-5; 12 bases align to TRBD2. CDR3 length: 17 residues. Germline loops: CDR1 SEHNR, CDR2 FQNEAQ (reference sequence). The V gene end was trimmed by 4 bases and the J gene end by 4 bases; junction bases not matched to a gene: 10.

The genes are TRBV3-1 and TRBJ2-7, with 8 positions matching TRBD2. With V trimmed by 0 bases and J by 4 bases, 5 bases remained unmatched. CDR1 and CDR2 (germline): LGHDT, YNNKEL (reference sequence). This CDR3 region has 15 residues. This CDR3 is CASSQEGAGVYEQYF. The CDR3 nucleotides are TGTGCCAGCAGCCAAGAGGGAGCGGGGGTGTACGAGCAGTACTTC.

This clonotype was counted between two and nine times. The chain recombines TRBV5-1 with TRBJ2-7, with 9 bases aligning to TRBD2. The CDR3 is 15 amino acids. Looked up from germline, CDR1 is SGHRS and CDR2 is YFSETQ. V lost 0 bases to trimming and J lost 6 bases; unmatched junction nucleotides: 7. The chain's CDR3 is CASSLEVREGGEQYF. For the CDR3, the DNA is TGCGCCAGCAGCTTGGAGGTGCGGGAGGGAGGCGAGCAGTACTTC.

The rearrangement links TRBV9 to TRBJ1-1, with TRBD1 matching over 9 bases. CDR3 length: 14 residues. Germline V gene sequence: CDR1 SGDLS, CDR2 YYNGEE. The V segment lost 2 bases and the J segment 5 bases; nucleotides outside the gene matches: 4. The CDR3 is CASSVRDRGTEAFF. The CDR3 DNA sequence: TGTGCCAGCAGCGTTAGAGACAGGGGGACTGAAGCTTTCTTT.

The V and J genes are TRBV9 and TRBJ2-1; a possible D gene is TRBD1 (5 bases). The length of the CDR3 is 19 residues. Trimming took off 0 bases at V and 0 bases at J, with 19 bases between the two ends. CDR1 SGDLS and CDR2 YYNGEE come from the germline V gene. The CDR3 spells CASSVGSETALSSYNEQFF. CDR3 DNA: TGTGCCAGCAGCGTAGGAAGTGAGACAGCGCTAAGCTCCTACAATGAGCAGTTCTTC.

This chain joins TRBV7-9 and TRBJ1-1; 8 nucleotides align to TRBD1. The J segment lost 5 bases and the V segment lost 3 bases, leaving 11 bases of the junction unmatched. The V gene's germline CDR1 is SEHNR and CDR2 FQNEAQ (reference sequence). CDR3 length: 16 amino acids. The CDR3: CASSFFLTGAWTEAFF. The CDR3 DNA sequence: TGTGCCAGCAGCTTTTTCTTGACAGGGGCGTGGACTGAAGCTTTCTTT.

In its sample, this clonotype was seen a few times. The chain joins TRBV24-1 to TRBJ2-7, with 9 bases aligning to TRBD2. The CDR3 consists of 12 residues. Trimming cost V 10 bases and J 2 bases; bases outside gene matches: 2. Germline V gene sequence: CDR1 KGHDR, CDR2 SFDVKD. As DNA, the CDR3 is TGTGCCACGTCTAGCGGGGCCTACGAGCAGTACTTC. Encoded protein: CATSSGAYEQYF.

A few counts support this clonotype. This chain connects TRBV7-9 to TRBJ2-2; possible D gene TRBD1, 6 bases. The germline CDR1 and CDR2 sequences are SEHNR and FQNEAQ (reference sequence). The CDR3 covers 15 residues. Trimming cost V 4 bases and J 6 bases, with 15 bases left between them. The CDR3 nucleotides read TGTGCCAGCAGCTCCAGGGGAAGAGGCGCCGGGGAGCTGTTTTTT. As protein: CASSSRGRGAGELFF.

The chain links TRBV7-8 to TRBJ2-5; D not resolved. Germline V lookup: CDR1 SGHVS, CDR2 FQNEAQ. V lost 5 bases, J lost 4 bases, and 5 bases lay in between. The CDR3 consists of 11 residues. CDR3 DNA sequence: TGTGCCAGCAGCGGACGAGAGACCCAGTACTTC. It codes for CASSGRETQYF.

This clonotype was recorded a few times. The rearrangement joins TRBV9 to TRBJ2-2; tentatively, D is TRBD1 or TRBD2 (5 bases each). This CDR3 comprises 13 residues. From germline, CDR1 is SGDLS and CDR2 YYNGEE. The germline V and J ends were trimmed by 3 bases and 5 bases, with 8 bases remaining between them. The CDR3 spells CASSAGTTGELFF. In DNA, the CDR3 is TGTGCCAGCAGCGCCGGGACGACCGGGGAGCTGTTTTTT.

This chain links TRBV4-2 with TRBJ2-1, with 9 nucleotides matching TRBD1. Trimming took 2 bases from V and 8 from J; bases not matched to a gene: 7. CDR1 is LGHNA and CDR2 is YNFKEQ in the germline V gene. This CDR3 region has 15 residues. This chain's CDR3 is CASSQSGTGLHEQFF. DNA of the CDR3: TGTGCCAGCAGCCAATCCGGGACAGGGCTCCATGAGCAGTTCTTC.

There are a few counts of this clonotype. The chain is built from TRBV20-1 and TRBJ2-5, with TRBD2 matching 9 bases. The germline gives CDR1 DFQATT, CDR2 SNEGSKA (reference sequence). This CDR3 has 13 amino acids. The V gene end was trimmed by 2 bases and the J gene end by 5 bases; junction bases not matched to a gene: 3. In DNA, the CDR3 is TGCAGTGCTAGAATAGCGGGAGTGGAGACCCAGTACTTC. Amino acid sequence: CSARIAGVETQYF.

The chain links TRBV11-2 to TRBJ2-1, with 8 bases identical to TRBD1. V was clipped by 5 bases and J by 14 bases; unmatched bases: 5. The germline V gene encodes CDR1 SGHAT and CDR2 FQNNGV. This CDR3 has 11 residues. In DNA, the CDR3 is TGTGCCAGCAGCCGAGGACAGGGAAAGTTCTTC. Its translation: CASSRGQGKFF. The full variable domain, completed using reference TRBV11-2 and TRBJ2-1, is EAGVAQSPRYKIIEKRQSVAFWCNPISGHATLYWYQQILGQGPKLLIQFQNNGVVDDSQLPKDRFSAERLKGVDSTLKIQPAKLEDSAVYLCASSRGQGKFFGPGTRLTVL.

The V and J genes are TRBV20-1 and TRBJ2-7, with TRBD2 identical over 7 bases. Per the germline V gene, CDR1 is DFQATT and CDR2 is SNEGSKA (reference sequence). V gave up 5 bases and J gave up 0 bases; unmatched junction bases: 10. This CDR3 has 15 amino acids. The CDR3 is CSACCPSGHSYEQYF. The DNA of the CDR3 is TGCAGTGCTTGTTGTCCTAGCGGCCACTCCTACGAGCAGTACTTC.

This clonotype was seen a handful of times. The CDR3 sequence: CASRTGPGQSDTQYF. The CDR3 nucleotides are TGTGCCAGCCGAACCGGACCGGGACAGTCAGATACGCAGTATTTT. The gene calls are TRBV2 and TRBJ2-3; 7 bases are a match to TRBD1. V lost 8 bases to trimming and J lost 4 bases; unmatched junction nucleotides: 12. Germline CDR1 and CDR2: SNHLY and FYNNEI. The CDR3 sequence is 15 residues long.

This clonotype was seen a handful of times. This chain joins TRBV6-6 and TRBJ2-7; 12 bases line up with TRBD1. Germline-derived CDR1 and CDR2 are MNHNY and SVGAGI (reference sequence). The CDR3 totals 15 residues. With 7 bases clipped from V and 6 bases from J, the junction kept 10 bases outside the gene matches. This CDR3 reads CASTEGGTGGSEQYF. Here the CDR3 DNA reads TGTGCCAGCACCGAGGGGGGGACAGGGGGCTCCGAGCAGTACTTC.

This chain uses TRBV5-1 with TRBJ2-7; tentative D call: TRBD1 (6 bases). Trimming took off 4 bases at V and 6 bases at J, with 20 bases between the two ends. The CDR3 consists of 15 residues. Germline-derived CDR1 and CDR2 are SGHRS and YFSETQ. CDR3 sequence reads: CASSPAHEGTLEQYF. The CDR3 DNA follows: TGCGCCAGCAGCCCAGCCCATGAAGGGACACTCGAGCAGTACTTC.

This sequence joins TRBV7-9 and TRBJ2-1; 10 bases line up with TRBD2. CDR1 is SEHNR and CDR2 is FQNEAQ in the germline V gene (reference sequence). V trimming: 6 bases; J trimming: 5 bases; junction bases outside the gene matches: 7. This CDR3 is 15 amino acids long. This CDR3 is CASSWTSGIHNEQFF. In DNA form, the CDR3 reads TGTGCCAGCAGTTGGACTAGCGGTATCCACAATGAGCAGTTCTTC.